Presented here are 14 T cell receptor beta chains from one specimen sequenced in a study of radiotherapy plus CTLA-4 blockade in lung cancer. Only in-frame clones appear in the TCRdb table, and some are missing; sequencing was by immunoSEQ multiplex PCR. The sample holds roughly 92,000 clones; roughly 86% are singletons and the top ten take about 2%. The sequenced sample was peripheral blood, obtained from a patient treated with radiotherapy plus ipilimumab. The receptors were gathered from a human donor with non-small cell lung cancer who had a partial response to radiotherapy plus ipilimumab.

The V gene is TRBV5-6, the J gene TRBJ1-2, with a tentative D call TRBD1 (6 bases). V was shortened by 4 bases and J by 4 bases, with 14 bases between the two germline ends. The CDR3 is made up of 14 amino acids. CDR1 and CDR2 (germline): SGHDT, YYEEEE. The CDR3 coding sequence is TGTGCCAGCAGCCTAATGGGGGCGGGCTATGGCTACACCTTC. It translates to CASSLMGAGYGYTF. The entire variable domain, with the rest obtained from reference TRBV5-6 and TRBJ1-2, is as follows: DAGVTQSPTHLIKTRGQQVTLRCSPKSGHDTVSWYQQALGQGPQFIFQYYEEEERQRGNFPDRFSGHQFPNYSSELNVNALLLGDSALYLCASSLMGAGYGYTFGSGTRLTVV.

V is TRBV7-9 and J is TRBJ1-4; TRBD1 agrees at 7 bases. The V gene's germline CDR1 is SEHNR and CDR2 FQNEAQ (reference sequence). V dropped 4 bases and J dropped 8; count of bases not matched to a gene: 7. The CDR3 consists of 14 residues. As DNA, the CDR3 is TGTGCCAGCAGCTCGTCGTCAGGGGGAGAAAAACTGTTTTTT. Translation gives CASSSSSGGEKLFF.

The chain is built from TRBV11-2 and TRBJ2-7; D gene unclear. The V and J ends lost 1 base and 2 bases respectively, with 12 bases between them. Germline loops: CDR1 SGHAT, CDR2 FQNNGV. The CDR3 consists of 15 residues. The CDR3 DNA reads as TGTGCCAGCAGCTTAGCCGGTGACGGAGCCTACGAGCAGTACGTC. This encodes CASSLAGDGAYEQYV.

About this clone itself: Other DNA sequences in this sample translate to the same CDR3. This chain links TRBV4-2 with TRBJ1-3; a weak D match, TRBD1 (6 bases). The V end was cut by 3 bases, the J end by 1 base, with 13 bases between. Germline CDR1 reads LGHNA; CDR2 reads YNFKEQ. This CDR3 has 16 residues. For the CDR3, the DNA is TGTGCCAGCAGCCAGGCTCTGGGACAATCTGGAAACACCATATATTTT. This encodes CASSQALGQSGNTIYF.

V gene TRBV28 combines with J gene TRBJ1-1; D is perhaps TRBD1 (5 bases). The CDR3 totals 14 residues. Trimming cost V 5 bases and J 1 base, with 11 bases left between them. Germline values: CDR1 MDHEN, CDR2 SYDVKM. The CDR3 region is CASSIATGNTEAFF. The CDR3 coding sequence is TGTGCCAGCAGTATCGCTACAGGGAACACTGAAGCTTTCTTT. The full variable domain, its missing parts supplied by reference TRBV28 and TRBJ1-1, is DVKVTQSSRYLVKRTGEKVFLECVQDMDHENMFWYRQDPGLGLRLIYFSYDVKMKEKGDIPEGYSVSREKKERFSLILESASTNQTSMYLCASSIATGNTEAFFGQGTRLTVV.

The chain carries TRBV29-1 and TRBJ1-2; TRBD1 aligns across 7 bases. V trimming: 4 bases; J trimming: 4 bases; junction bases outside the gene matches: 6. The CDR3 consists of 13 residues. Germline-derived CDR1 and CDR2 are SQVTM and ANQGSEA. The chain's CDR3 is CSVARGTAYGYTF. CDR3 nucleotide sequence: TGCAGCGTTGCACGAGGGACAGCCTATGGCTACACCTTC. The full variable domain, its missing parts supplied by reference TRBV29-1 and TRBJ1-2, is SAVISQKPSRDICQRGTSLTIQCQVDSQVTMMFWYRQQPGQSLTLIATANQGSEATYESGFVIDKFPISRPNLTFSTLTVSNMSPEDSSIYLCSVARGTAYGYTFGSGTRLTVV.

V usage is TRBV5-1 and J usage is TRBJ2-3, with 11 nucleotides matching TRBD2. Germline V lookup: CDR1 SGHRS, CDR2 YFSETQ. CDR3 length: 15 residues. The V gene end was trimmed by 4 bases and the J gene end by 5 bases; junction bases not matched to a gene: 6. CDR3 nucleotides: TGCGCCAGCAGCGGGGCCGGGACTAGCGGAGATACGCAGTATTTT. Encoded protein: CASSGAGTSGDTQYF.

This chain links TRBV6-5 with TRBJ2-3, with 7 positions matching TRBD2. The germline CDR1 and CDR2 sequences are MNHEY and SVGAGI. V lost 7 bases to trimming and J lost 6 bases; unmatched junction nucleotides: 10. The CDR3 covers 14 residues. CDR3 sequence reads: CASTLRGSGDTQYF. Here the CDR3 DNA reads TGTGCCAGCACCCTAAGAGGTAGCGGGGATACGCAGTATTTT.

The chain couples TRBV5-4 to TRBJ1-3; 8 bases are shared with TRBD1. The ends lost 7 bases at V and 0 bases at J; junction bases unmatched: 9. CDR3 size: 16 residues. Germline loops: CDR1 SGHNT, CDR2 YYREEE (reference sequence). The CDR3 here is CASHNQGASSGNTIYF. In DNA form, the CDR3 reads TGTGCCAGCCATAACCAGGGGGCTTCCTCTGGAAACACCATATATTTT.

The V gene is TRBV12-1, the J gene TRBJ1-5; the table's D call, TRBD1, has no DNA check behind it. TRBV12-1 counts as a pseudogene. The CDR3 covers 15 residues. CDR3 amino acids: CASSFEDRDNQPQHF. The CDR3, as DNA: TGTGCCAGCAGCTTTGAGGACAGAGACAATCAGCCCCAGCATTTT.

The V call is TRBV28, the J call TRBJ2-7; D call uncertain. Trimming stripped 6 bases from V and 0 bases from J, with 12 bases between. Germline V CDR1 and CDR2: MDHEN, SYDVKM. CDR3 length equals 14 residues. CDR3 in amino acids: CASSRSAFSYEQYV. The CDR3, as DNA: TGTGCCAGCAGCCGGAGTGCCTTCTCCTACGAGCAGTACGTC.

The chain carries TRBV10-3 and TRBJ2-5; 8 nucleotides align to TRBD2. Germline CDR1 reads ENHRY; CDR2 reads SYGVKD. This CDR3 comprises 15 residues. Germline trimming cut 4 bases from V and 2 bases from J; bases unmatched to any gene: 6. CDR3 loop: CAISVRGGSQETQYF. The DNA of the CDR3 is TGTGCCATCAGTGTCCGCGGGGGGAGTCAAGAGACCCAGTACTTC.

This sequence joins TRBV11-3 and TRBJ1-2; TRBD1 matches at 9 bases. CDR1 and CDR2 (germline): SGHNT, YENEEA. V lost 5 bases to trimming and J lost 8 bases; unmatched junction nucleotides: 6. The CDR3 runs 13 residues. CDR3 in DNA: TGTGCCAGCAGCCGGGGACAGGGTGAGGGCTACACCTTC. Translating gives CASSRGQGEGYTF. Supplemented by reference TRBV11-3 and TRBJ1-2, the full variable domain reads EAGVVQSPRYKIIEKKQPVAFWCNPISGHNTLYWYLQNLGQGPELLIRYENEEAVDDSQLPKDRFSAERLKGVDSTLKIQPAELGDSAVYLCASSRGQGEGYTFGSGTRLTVV.

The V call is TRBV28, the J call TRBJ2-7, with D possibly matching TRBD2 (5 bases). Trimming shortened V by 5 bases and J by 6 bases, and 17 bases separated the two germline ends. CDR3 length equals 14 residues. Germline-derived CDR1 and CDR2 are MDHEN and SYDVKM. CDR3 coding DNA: TGTGCCAGCAGTCCCCCTCACGGGGTTAGCGAGCAGTACGTC. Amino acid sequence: CASSPPHGVSEQYV.